A selection of T cell receptor beta chains follows, all from one sample in a study of blood T cell repertoires in COVID-19. Measured with immunoSEQ multiplex PCR; TCRdb has only the in-frame clones, and not every one. The sample has roughly 260,000 clones, 80% to 90% seen once; the top ten hold approximately 2%. The sequencing input was PBMCs or T cells enriched from blood (not recorded which). The source is a woman between 50 and 59 years old who had recovered from COVID-19. The CDR3 runs from the conserved cysteine through the conserved F or W. The order of the fields is CDR3 DNA, CDR3 protein, J gene, clone size, V gene, D gene. The D gene is left open where the match is weak. Some rows have no size entry. The others give once, few or many, or a class for an expanded clone.

cdr3_nt: TGTGCCAGCAGCCCCCCGGACATCTATGAAAAACTGTTTTTT
cdr3_aa: CASSPPDIYEKLFF
j_call: TRBJ1-4
clone_size: NA
v_call: TRBV7-9
d_call: NA

cdr3_nt: TGTGCCAGCAGTCCCCCTGACAGGGACCAAGAGACCCAGTACTTC
cdr3_aa: CASSPPDRDQETQYF
j_call: TRBJ2-5
clone_size: NA
v_call: TRBV28
d_call: TRBD1

cdr3_nt: TGTGCCAGCAAGGCTAGCGGATTAATTAGCACAGATACGCAGTATTTT
cdr3_aa: CASKASGLISTDTQYF
j_call: TRBJ2-3
clone_size: NA
v_call: TRBV2
d_call: TRBD2

cdr3_nt: TGTGCCAGCAGTCTTCGTTTCAGGGAACATGGCTACACCTTC
cdr3_aa: CASSLRFREHGYTF
j_call: TRBJ1-2
clone_size: NA
v_call: TRBV28
d_call: NA

cdr3_nt: TGTGCCAGCAGCTTAGGCTCAGTACGCTATGGCTACACCTTC
cdr3_aa: CASSLGSVRYGYTF
j_call: TRBJ1-2
clone_size: NA
v_call: TRBV7-9
d_call: NA

cdr3_nt: TGTGCCAGTGGGGAGGAGAATAAAGAGACCCAGTACTTC
cdr3_aa: CASGEENKETQYF
j_call: TRBJ2-5
clone_size: NA
v_call: TRBV2
d_call: NA

cdr3_nt: TGTGCCAGCAGCCAAGTGAGTGGGAGCTCCTACAATGAGCAGTTCTTC
cdr3_aa: CASSQVSGSSYNEQFF
j_call: TRBJ2-1
clone_size: once
v_call: TRBV3-1/TRBV3-2
d_call: NA

cdr3_nt: TGTGCCAGTAGCTTCTTTTACTCCCCTAATGAAAAACTGTTTTTT
cdr3_aa: CASSFFYSPNEKLFF
j_call: TRBJ1-4
clone_size: NA
v_call: TRBV19
d_call: NA

cdr3_nt: TGCGCCAGCAGCGTACCGGGACAGGGAGGCTATGGCTACACCTTC
cdr3_aa: CASSVPGQGGYGYTF
j_call: TRBJ1-2
clone_size: NA
v_call: TRBV5-1
d_call: TRBD1

cdr3_nt: TGTGCCAGCAGCCGGGCGGCTAGCGGGCCCACCGGGGAGCTGTTTTTT
cdr3_aa: CASSRAASGPTGELFF
j_call: TRBJ2-2
clone_size: NA
v_call: TRBV5-4
d_call: TRBD2

cdr3_nt: TGTGCCAGCAGCGAAGCCCCCAGCTGGGGGGGCGCCAACTATGGCTACACCTTC
cdr3_aa: CASSEAPSWGGANYGYTF
j_call: TRBJ1-2
clone_size: NA
v_call: TRBV3-1/TRBV3-2
d_call: NA

cdr3_nt: TGTGCCAGCTCACCGGACAGGAGGAACACTGAAGCTTTCTTT
cdr3_aa: CASSPDRRNTEAFF
j_call: TRBJ1-1
clone_size: NA
v_call: TRBV18
d_call: TRBD1

cdr3_nt: TGTGCCAGTAGCGGGAGGGCCAACACCGGGGAGCTGTTTTTT
cdr3_aa: CASSGRANTGELFF
j_call: TRBJ2-2
clone_size: NA
v_call: TRBV28
d_call: TRBD2

cdr3_nt: TGTGCCAGCAGCCAAGATGGGCTAGCGGGAGGGCCGGGGTACAATGAGCAGTTCTTC
cdr3_aa: CASSQDGLAGGPGYNEQFF
j_call: TRBJ2-1
clone_size: NA
v_call: TRBV14
d_call: TRBD2

cdr3_nt: TGTGCCAGCAGCCCTACCCCCTCCGCCGAAGCTTTCTTT
cdr3_aa: CASSPTPSAEAFF
j_call: TRBJ1-1
clone_size: NA
v_call: TRBV7-3
d_call: NA

cdr3_nt: TGTGCCAGCAGCCCAAATGACAGGGCCACCTATGGCTACACCTTC
cdr3_aa: CASSPNDRATYGYTF
j_call: TRBJ1-2
clone_size: NA
v_call: TRBV16
d_call: TRBD1

cdr3_nt: TGCGCCAGCAGCTTGACAGGCCCCTCCGGGACTAGCGGCCCCAATGAGCAGTTCTTC
cdr3_aa: CASSLTGPSGTSGPNEQFF
j_call: TRBJ2-1
clone_size: NA
v_call: TRBV5-1
d_call: TRBD2

cdr3_nt: TGTGCCAGCAGCCGAGTATTTAACGACGGGGAGCTGTTTTTT
cdr3_aa: CASSRVFNDGELFF
j_call: TRBJ2-2
clone_size: NA
v_call: TRBV28
d_call: NA

cdr3_nt: TGTGCCAGCAGCATCAACAGGGGGTACACTGAAGATACGCAGTATTTT
cdr3_aa: CASSINRGYTEDTQYF
j_call: TRBJ2-3
clone_size: NA
v_call: TRBV7-9
d_call: TRBD1

cdr3_nt: TGTGCCAGCAGCCGGGGACAGTCTAATTCACCCCTCCACTTT
cdr3_aa: CASSRGQSNSPLHF
j_call: TRBJ1-6
clone_size: NA
v_call: TRBV3-1/TRBV3-2
d_call: TRBD1

cdr3_nt: TGTGCCAGCAGCCCAGGACCGGGGTATACGCAGTATTTT
cdr3_aa: CASSPGPGYTQYF
j_call: TRBJ2-3
clone_size: NA
v_call: TRBV11-2
d_call: NA

cdr3_nt: TGCAGCGTTGAAGATCCTGGGGGGACAGGGGGACATGAGCAGTTCTTC
cdr3_aa: CSVEDPGGTGGHEQFF
j_call: TRBJ2-1
clone_size: NA
v_call: TRBV29-1
d_call: TRBD1

cdr3_nt: TGTGCCAGCAGCTTGGGGACAGGCTATGGCTACACCTTC
cdr3_aa: CASSLGTGYGYTF
j_call: TRBJ1-2
clone_size: NA
v_call: TRBV5-6
d_call: TRBD1

cdr3_nt: TGTGCCAGCTCAGCTGGGACAGGAAGAAGCAATCAGCCCCAGCATTTT
cdr3_aa: CASSAGTGRSNQPQHF
j_call: TRBJ1-5
clone_size: few
v_call: TRBV18
d_call: TRBD1

cdr3_nt: TGTGCCAGCCGCGATACTAGCGGAGATAGCACAGATACGCAGTATTTT
cdr3_aa: CASRDTSGDSTDTQYF
j_call: TRBJ2-3
clone_size: NA
v_call: TRBV5-4
d_call: TRBD2

cdr3_nt: TGTGCCAGCAGCTTGGCCGGTAGCGGCACAGATACGCAGTATTTT
cdr3_aa: CASSLAGSGTDTQYF
j_call: TRBJ2-3
clone_size: once
v_call: TRBV5-4
d_call: NA